This TCR beta chain was retrieved from a study of beta chain features in type 1 diabetes. Study in general: Patients were similar to healthy donors in age and gender (as well as in cell yields). Whole-study results and caveats: VDJ junctions from patients with type 1 diabetes contained fewer insertions and more deletions. In every one of the four CD4+ subsets, TCRB CDR3s were moderately but significantly shorter in Type 1 diabetes patients. Over-representation of high TCR-expressing cells was a possible consequence of cDNA sequencing.

Trimming took 4 bases from V and 6 from J; bases not matched to a gene: 8. CDR3 size: 15 residues. Germline V gene lookup returns CDR1 SGHRS and CDR2 YFSETQ. Comments on this clone: Its matching antigen is unknown.

Expressed TCRB transcripts were sequenced because the entire RNA isolate underwent reverse transcription. Assay used: immunoSEQ multiplex PCR; TCRdb lists only in-frame clones, some missing. The sample includes about 220,000 clones, approximately 11% of them seen just once. V and J are TRBV5-1 and TRBJ2-2; 8 positions match TRBD1. This clonotype originated in a man aged 18-30 years in good health. Sequencing was carried out using central memory CD4+ T cells from blood. CDR3: CASSPLQGGAGELFF. CDR3 sequence (DNA): TGCGCCAGCAGCCCTTTACAGGGGGGCGCCGGGGAGCTGTTTTTT. The variable domain in full, with the rest retrieved from reference TRBV5-1 and TRBJ2-2, is KAGVTQTPRYLIKTRGQQVTLSCSPISGHRSVSWYQQTPGQGLQFLFEYFSETQRNKGNFPGRFSGRQFSNSRSEMNVSTLELGDSALYLCASSPLQGGAGELFFGEGSRLTVL.